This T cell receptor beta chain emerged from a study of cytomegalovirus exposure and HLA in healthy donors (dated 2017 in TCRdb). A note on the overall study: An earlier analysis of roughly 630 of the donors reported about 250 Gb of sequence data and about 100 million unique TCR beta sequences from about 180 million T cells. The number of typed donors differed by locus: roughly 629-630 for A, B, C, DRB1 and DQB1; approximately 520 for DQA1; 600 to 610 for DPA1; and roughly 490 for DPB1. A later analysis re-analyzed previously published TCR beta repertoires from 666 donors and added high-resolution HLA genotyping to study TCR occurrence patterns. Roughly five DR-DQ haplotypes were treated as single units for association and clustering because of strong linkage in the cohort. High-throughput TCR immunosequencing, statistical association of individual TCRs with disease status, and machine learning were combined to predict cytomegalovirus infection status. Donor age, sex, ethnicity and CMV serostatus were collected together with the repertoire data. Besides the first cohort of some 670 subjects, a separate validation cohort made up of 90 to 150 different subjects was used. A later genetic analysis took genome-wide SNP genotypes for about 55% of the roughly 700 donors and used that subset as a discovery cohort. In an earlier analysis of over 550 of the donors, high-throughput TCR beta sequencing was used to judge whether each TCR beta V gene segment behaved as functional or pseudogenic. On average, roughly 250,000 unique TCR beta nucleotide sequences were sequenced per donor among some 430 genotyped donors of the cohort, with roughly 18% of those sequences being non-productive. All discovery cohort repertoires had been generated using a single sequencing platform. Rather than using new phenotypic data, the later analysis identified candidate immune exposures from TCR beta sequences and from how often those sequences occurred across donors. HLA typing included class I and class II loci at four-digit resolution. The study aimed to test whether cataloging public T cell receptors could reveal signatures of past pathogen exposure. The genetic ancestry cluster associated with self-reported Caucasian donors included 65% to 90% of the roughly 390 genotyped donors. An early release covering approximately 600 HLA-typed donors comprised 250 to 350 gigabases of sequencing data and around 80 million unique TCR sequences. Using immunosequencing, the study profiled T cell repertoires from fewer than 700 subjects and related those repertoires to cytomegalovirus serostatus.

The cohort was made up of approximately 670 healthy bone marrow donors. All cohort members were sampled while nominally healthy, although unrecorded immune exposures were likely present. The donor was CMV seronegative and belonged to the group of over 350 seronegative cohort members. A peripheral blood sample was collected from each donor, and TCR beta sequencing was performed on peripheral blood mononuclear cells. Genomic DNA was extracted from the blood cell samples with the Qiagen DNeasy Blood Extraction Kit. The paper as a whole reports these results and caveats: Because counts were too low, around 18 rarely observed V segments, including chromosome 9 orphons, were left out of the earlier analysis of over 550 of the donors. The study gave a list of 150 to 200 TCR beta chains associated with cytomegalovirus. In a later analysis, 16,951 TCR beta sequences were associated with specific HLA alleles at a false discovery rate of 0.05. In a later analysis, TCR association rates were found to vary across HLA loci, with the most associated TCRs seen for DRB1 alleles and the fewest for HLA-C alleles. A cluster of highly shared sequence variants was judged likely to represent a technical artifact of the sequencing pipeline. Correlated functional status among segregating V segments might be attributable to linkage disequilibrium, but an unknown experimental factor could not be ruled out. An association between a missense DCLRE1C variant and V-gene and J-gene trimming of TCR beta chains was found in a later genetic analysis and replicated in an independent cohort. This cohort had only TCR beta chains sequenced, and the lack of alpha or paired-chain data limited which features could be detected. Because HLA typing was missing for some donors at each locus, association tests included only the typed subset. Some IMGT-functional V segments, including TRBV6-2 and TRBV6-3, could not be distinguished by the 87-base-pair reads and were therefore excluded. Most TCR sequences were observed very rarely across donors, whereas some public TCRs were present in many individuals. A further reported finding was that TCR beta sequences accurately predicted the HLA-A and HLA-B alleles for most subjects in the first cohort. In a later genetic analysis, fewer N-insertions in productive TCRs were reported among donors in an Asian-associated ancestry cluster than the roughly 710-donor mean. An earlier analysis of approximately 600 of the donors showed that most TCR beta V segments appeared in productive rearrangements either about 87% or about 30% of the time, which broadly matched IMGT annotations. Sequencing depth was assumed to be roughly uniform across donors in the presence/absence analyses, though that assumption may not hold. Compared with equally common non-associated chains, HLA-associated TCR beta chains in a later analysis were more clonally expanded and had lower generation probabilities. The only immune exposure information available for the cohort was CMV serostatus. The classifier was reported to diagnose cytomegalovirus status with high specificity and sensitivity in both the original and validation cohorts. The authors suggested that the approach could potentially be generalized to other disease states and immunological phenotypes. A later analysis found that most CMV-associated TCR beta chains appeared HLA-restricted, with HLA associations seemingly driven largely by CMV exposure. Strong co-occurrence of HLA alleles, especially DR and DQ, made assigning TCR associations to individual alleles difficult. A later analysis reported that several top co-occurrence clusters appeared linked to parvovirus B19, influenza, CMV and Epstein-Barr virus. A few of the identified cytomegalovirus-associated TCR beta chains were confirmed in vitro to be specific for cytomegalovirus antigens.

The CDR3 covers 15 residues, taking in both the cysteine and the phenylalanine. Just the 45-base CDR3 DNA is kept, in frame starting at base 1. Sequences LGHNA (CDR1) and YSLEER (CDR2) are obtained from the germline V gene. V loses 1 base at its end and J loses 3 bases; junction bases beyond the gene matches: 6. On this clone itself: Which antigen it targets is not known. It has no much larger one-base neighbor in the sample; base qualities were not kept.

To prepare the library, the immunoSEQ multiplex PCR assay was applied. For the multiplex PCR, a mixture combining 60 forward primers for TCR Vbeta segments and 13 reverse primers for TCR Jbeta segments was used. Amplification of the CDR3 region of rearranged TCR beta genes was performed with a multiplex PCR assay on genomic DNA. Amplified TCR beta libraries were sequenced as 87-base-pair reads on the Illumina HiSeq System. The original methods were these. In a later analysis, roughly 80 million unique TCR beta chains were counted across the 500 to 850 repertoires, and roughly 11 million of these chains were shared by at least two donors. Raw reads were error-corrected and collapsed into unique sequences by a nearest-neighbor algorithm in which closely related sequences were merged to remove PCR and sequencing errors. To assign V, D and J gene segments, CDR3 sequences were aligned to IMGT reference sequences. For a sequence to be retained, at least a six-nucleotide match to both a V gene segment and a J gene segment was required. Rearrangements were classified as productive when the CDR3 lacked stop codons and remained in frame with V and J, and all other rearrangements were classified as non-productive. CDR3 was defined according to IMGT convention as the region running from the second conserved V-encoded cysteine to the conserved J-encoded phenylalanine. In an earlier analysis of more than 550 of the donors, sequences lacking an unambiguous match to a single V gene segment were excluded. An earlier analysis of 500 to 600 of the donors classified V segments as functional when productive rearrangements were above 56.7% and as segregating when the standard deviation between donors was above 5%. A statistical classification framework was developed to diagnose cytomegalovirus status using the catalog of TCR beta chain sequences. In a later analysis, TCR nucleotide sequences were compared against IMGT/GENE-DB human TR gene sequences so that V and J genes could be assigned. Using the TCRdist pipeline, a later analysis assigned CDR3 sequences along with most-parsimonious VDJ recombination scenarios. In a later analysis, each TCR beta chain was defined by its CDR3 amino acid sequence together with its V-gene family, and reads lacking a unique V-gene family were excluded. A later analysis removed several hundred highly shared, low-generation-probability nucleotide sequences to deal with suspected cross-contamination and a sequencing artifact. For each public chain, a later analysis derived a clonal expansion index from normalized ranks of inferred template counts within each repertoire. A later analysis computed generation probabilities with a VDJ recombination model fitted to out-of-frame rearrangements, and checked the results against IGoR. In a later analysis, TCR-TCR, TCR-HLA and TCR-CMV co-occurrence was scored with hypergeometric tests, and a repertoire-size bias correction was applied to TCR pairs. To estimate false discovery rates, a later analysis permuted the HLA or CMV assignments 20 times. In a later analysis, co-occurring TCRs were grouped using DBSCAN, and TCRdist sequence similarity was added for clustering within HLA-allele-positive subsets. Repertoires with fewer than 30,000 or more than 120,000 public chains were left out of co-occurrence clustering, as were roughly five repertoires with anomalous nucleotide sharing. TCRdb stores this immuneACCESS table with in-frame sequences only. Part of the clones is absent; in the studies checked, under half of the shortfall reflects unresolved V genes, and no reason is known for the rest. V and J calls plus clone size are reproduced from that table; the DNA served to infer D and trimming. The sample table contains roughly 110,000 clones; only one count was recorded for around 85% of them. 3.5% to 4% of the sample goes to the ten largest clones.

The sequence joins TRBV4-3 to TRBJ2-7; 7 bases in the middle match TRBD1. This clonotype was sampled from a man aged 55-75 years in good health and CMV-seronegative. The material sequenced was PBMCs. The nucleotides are TGCGCCAGCAGCCAAGGGGTGGACAGGAGCTACGAGCAGTACTTC. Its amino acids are CASSQGVDRSYEQYF.